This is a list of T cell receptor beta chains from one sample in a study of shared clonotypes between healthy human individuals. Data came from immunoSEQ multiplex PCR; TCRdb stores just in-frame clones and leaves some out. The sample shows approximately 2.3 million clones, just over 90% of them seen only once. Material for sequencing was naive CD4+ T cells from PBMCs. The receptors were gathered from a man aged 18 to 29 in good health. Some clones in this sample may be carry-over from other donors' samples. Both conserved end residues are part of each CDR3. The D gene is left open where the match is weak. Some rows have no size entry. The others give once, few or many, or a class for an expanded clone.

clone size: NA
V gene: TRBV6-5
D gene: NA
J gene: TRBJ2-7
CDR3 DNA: TGTGCCAGCAGTTACCGGGCCGAGGGCTACGAGCAGTACTTC
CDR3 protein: CASSYRAEGYEQYF

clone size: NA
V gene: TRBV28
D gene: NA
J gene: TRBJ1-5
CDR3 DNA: TGTGCCAGCAGTCCCTTCGACAGGAGCAATCAGCCCCAGCATTTT
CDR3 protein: CASSPFDRSNQPQHF

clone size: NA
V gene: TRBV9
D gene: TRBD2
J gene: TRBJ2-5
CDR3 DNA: TGTGCCAGCAGCGGGGGGAGCGGGGACCCCGCAGAGACCCAGTACTTC
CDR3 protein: CASSGGSGDPAETQYF

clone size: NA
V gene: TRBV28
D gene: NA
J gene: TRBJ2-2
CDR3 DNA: TGTGCCAGCAGTCCGGGGGAGTGGATACCCGGGGAGCTGTTTTTT
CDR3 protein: CASSPGEWIPGELFF

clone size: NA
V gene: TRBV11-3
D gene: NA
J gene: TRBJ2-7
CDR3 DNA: TGTGCCAGCAGCTTAGGTACCGGGGCCGCCTACGAGCAGTACTTC
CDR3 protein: CASSLGTGAAYEQYF

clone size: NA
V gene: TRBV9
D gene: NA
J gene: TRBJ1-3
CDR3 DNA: TGTGCCAGCAGCGAATCACTAGGAAACACCATATATTTT
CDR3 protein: CASSESLGNTIYF

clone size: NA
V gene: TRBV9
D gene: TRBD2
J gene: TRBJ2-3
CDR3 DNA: TGTGCCAGCAGCTCCCTTGGGAGGGGTACAGATACGCAGTATTTT
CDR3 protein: CASSSLGRGTDTQYF

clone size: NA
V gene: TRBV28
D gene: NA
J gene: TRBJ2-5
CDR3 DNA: TGTGCCAGCAGTTATACTAGGGGAGAGACCCAGTACTTC
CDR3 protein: CASSYTRGETQYF

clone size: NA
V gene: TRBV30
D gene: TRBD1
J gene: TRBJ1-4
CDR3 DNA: TGTGCCTACACACCGGGACAGCCGAATGAAAAACTGTTTTTT
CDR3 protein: CAYTPGQPNEKLFF

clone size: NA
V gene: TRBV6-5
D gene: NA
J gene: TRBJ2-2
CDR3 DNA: TGTGCCAGCAGTTACGGACCTACGGATCACACCGGGGAGCTGTTTTTT
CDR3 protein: CASSYGPTDHTGELFF

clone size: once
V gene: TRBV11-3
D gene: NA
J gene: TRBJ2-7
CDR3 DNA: TGTGCCAGCAGCCAAGACAACGAGCAGTACTTC
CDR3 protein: CASSQDNEQYF

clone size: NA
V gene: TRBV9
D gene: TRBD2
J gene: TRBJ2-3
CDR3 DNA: TGTGCCAGCAGCGTAGATGTGGCGGGAGGCCCAGATACGCAGTATTTT
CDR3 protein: CASSVDVAGGPDTQYF

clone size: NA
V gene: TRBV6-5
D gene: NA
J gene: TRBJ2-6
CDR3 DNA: TGTGCCAGCGCCTGGGTAGCTGGGGCCAACGTCCTGACTTTC
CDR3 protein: CASAWVAGANVLTF

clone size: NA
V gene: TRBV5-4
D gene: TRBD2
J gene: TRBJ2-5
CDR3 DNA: TGTGCCAGCAGCTTACTAGCGGGAGATGAGACCCAGTACTTC
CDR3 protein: CASSLLAGDETQYF

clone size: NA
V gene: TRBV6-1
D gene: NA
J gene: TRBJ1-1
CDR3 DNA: TGTGCCAGCAGTGAGCTCGGGGCTTTATACACTGAAGCTTTCTTT
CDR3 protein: CASSELGALYTEAFF

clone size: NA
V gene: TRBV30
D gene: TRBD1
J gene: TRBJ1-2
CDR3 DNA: TGTGCCTGGAGTCCCAGGACAGGGACCAACTATGGCTACACCTTC
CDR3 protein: CAWSPRTGTNYGYTF

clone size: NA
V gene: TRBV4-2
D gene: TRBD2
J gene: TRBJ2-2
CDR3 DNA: TGTGCCAGCAGCCAAGTGGCCGCTCGTCTAGCGGACGGGGCCGGGGAGCTGTTTTTT
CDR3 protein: CASSQVAARLADGAGELFF

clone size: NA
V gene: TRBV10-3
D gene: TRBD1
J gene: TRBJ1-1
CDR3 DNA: TGTGCCATCAGCGACAGGGGGAACACTGAAGCTTTCTTT
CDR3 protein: CAISDRGNTEAFF

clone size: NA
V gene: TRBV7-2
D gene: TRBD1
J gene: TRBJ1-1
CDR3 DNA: TGTGCCAGCAGCTTCCTGGGACAGGGGAACACCGAAGCTTTCTTT
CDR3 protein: CASSFLGQGNTEAFF

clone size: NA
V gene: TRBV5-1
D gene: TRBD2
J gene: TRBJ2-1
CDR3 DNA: TGCGCCAGCAGCCCGACTAGCGGGAGCGATCATGAGCAGTTCTTC
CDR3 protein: CASSPTSGSDHEQFF

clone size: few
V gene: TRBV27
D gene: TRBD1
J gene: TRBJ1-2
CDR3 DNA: TGTGCCAGCAGTGCGGACAGGGGAGGTGGCTACACCTTC
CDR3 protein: CASSADRGGGYTF

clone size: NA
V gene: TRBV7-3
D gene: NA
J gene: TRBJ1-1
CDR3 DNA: TGTGCCAGCAGCTTACAGGGGCCAAGTGTGAACACTGAAGCTTTCTTT
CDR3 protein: CASSLQGPSVNTEAFF

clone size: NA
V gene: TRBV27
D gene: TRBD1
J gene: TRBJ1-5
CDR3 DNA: TGTGCCAGCAGTTTAACCGGGACAGGGGGCATGAGCAATCAGCCCCAGCATTTT
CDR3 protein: CASSLTGTGGMSNQPQHF

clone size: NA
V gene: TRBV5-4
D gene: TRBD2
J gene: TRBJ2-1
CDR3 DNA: TGTGCCAGCAGCTCGACTAGCGGGAGAGAAGGTGAGCAGTTCTTC
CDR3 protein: CASSSTSGREGEQFF

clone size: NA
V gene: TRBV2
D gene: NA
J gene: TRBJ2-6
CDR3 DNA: TGTGCCAGCAGTGAAAGAACTGGGGCCAACGTCCTGACTTTC
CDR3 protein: CASSERTGANVLTF

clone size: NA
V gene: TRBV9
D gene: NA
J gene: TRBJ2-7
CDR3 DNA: TGTGCCAGCAGCGTAAGTCAGGGCACCTACGAGCAGTACTTC
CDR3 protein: CASSVSQGTYEQYF

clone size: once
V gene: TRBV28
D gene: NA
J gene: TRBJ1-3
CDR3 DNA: TGTGCCAGCAGTCCCACCGGGGCGTCTGGAAACACCATATATTTT
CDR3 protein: CASSPTGASGNTIYF

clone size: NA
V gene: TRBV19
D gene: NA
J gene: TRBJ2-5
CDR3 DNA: TGTGCCAGCTCCAGGGAGAGGTGGGAGACCCAGTACTTC
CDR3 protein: CASSRERWETQYF